Each of the 28 T cell receptor beta chains below was sequenced from the same sample in a study of blood T cell repertoires in COVID-19. Assay used: immunoSEQ multiplex PCR; TCRdb lists only in-frame clones, some missing. This table has about 230,000 clones, 65% to 90% appearing once. The source material was peripheral blood. These receptors originate from a man in his forties who had recovered from COVID-19.

This chain joins TRBV5-3 and TRBJ1-2; 7 bases line up with TRBD1. TRBV5-3 is sorted into the ORF group, with uncertain function. CDR3 size: 19 residues. V dropped 0 bases and J dropped 5; count of bases not matched to a gene: 19. The CDR3 coding sequence is TGTGCCAGAAGCTTGGTCTCGGACAGGACGCCTTGGTCAGAATATGGCTACACCTTC. Translated, it gives CARSLVSDRTPWSEYGYTF.

The chain has TRBV4-3 and TRBJ2-7; 7 bases fit TRBD2. The CDR3 spans 15 residues. Germline-derived CDR1 and CDR2 are LGHNA and YSLEER. Trimming at V came to 1 base and at J to 1 base, leaving 4 bases not matched to a gene. The CDR3: CASSQGAGASYEQYF. Here the CDR3 DNA reads TGCGCCAGCAGCCAAGGGGCGGGAGCTTCCTACGAGCAGTACTTC.

The J gene is TRBJ1-3, the V gene TRBV5-1, with a tentative D call TRBD1 (6 bases). Germline-derived CDR1 and CDR2 are SGHRS and YFSETQ. The length of the CDR3 is 15 residues. The ends were cut back, 0 bases at V and 7 bases at J, with 14 bases in the middle. DNA for the CDR3: TGCGCCAGCAGCTTGGGGCCAGGGGAGGGGAACACCATATATTTT. This gives the protein CASSLGPGEGNTIYF.

This chain connects TRBV27 to TRBJ2-7; possibly TRBD1 for D (6 bases). Germline CDR1 reads MNHEY; CDR2 reads SMNVEV (reference sequence). CDR3 length: 14 amino acids. Trimming cost V 3 bases and J 4 bases, with 13 bases left between them. The CDR3 protein is CASSFSGEWYEQYF. CDR3 sequence (DNA): TGTGCCAGCAGTTTCTCAGGGGAGTGGTACGAGCAGTACTTC.

V is TRBV6-6 and J is TRBJ1-6, with D unresolved. This CDR3 is 13 amino acids long. The germline gives CDR1 MNHNY, CDR2 SVGAGI (reference sequence). V dropped 5 bases and J dropped 5 bases, with 7 bases sitting between them. CDR3 nucleotide sequence: TGTGCCAGCAGTCCAGGCAATAATTCACCCCTCCACTTT. Amino acid sequence: CASSPGNNSPLHF.

The DNA of the CDR3 is TGTGCCAGCTCACCACCCGGAGTTTTTGTTTCTGACGTCTCTGGGGCCAACGTCCTGACTTTC. This codes for CASSPPGVFVSDVSGANVLTF. This chain uses TRBV18 with TRBJ2-6; D remains ambiguous. V shed 0 bases and J shed 0 bases, with 21 bases lying between them. The CDR3 totals 21 residues. CDR1 and CDR2 from the germline V gene are KGHSH and LQKENI.

This rearrangement joins TRBV11-2 to TRBJ2-3; D not resolved. Germline-derived CDR1 and CDR2 are SGHAT and FQNNGV. V lost 5 bases and J lost 9, with 9 bases in between. The CDR3 covers 11 residues. This chain's CDR3 is CASSRLGTQYF. In DNA form, the CDR3 reads TGTGCCAGCAGCCGCCTGGGCACGCAGTATTTT.

This clone has just a few counts. V usage is TRBV11-2 and J usage is TRBJ2-7; 9 bases map to TRBD1. With V trimmed by 3 bases and J by 3 bases, 6 bases remained unmatched. The germline V gene has CDR1 SGHAT and CDR2 FQNNGV. The CDR3 has 15 amino acids. The CDR3 sequence: CASSLPGTGNYEQYF. CDR3 coding DNA: TGTGCCAGCAGCTTGCCCGGGACAGGGAACTACGAGCAGTACTTC. The full variable domain, its missing parts supplied by reference TRBV11-2 and TRBJ2-7, is EAGVAQSPRYKIIEKRQSVAFWCNPISGHATLYWYQQILGQGPKLLIQFQNNGVVDDSQLPKDRFSAERLKGVDSTLKIQPAKLEDSAVYLCASSLPGTGNYEQYFGPGTRLTVT.

Here the CDR3 reads CASSSQKSGRRRNEQFF. DNA for the CDR3: TGTGCCAGCAGCTCACAGAAAAGCGGGAGAAGGAGGAATGAGCAGTTCTTC. J is TRBJ2-1 and V is TRBV11-2; TRBD2 matches at 8 bases. The CDR3 spans 17 residues. The trim removed 4 bases at V and 7 bases at J, leaving 15 bases unmatched. Looked up from germline, CDR1 is SGHAT and CDR2 is FQNNGV.

The chain links TRBV19 to TRBJ1-5, with 7 bases fitting TRBD1. The CDR3 consists of 16 residues. Trimming removed 3 bases from V and 3 bases from J; junction bases left unmatched: 8. CDR1 and CDR2 from the germline V gene are LNHDA and SQIVND (reference sequence). The CDR3: CASSMFGTVINQPQHF. The CDR3 DNA follows: TGTGCCAGTAGTATGTTCGGGACAGTGATCAATCAGCCCCAGCATTTT.

The chain links TRBV19 to TRBJ2-5; 9 nucleotides match TRBD2. CDR3 length: 15 residues. Germline loops: CDR1 LNHDA, CDR2 SQIVND (reference sequence). Trimming at V came to 3 bases and at J to 4 bases, leaving 6 bases not matched to a gene. The CDR3 protein is CASSILAGSRETQYF. DNA of the CDR3: TGTGCCAGTAGTATTCTAGCGGGATCTCGAGAGACCCAGTACTTC.

The rearrangement joins TRBV2 to TRBJ1-1, with TRBD1 identical over 9 bases. The CDR3 runs to 15 residues. Germline V CDR1 and CDR2: SNHLY, FYNNEI. The J segment lost 5 bases and the V segment lost 7 bases, leaving 11 bases of the junction unmatched. The CDR3 here is CASIPGQGLWTEAFF. Here the CDR3 DNA reads TGTGCCAGCATCCCCGGACAGGGGCTATGGACTGAAGCTTTCTTT.

CDR3 loop: CASSLDKGGAPDTQYF. The CDR3 DNA is TGTGCCAGCAGCTTAGATAAAGGAGGGGCGCCAGATACGCAGTATTTT. The V call is TRBV7-2, the J call TRBJ2-3, with a tentative D call TRBD2 (6 bases). The CDR3 spans 16 residues. Between the trimmed V and J ends, which lost 1 base and 4 bases, there was a span of 15 bases. Per the germline V gene, CDR1 is SGHTA and CDR2 is FQGNSA.

The chain recombines TRBV30 with TRBJ1-6; no reliable D call. This CDR3 is built from 15 residues. Trimming removed 3 bases at V and 7 bases at J, with 16 bases between. Looked up from germline, CDR1 is GTSNPN and CDR2 is SVGIG (reference sequence). CDR3 bases: TGTGCCTGGAGCCCAGGTGGGAGCATCAATTCACCCCTCCACTTT. Its translation: CAWSPGGSINSPLHF.

In this sample, this clone turned up a few times. The chain has TRBV30 and TRBJ2-3; 9 positions match TRBD1. In germline, CDR1 is GTSNPN, CDR2 SVGIG (reference sequence). Trimming at V came to 6 bases and at J to 1 base, leaving 8 bases not matched to a gene. The CDR3 totals 15 residues. The CDR3 region is CACGQGLLRTDTQYF. CDR3 nucleotides: TGTGCCTGCGGACAGGGGTTACTACGCACAGATACGCAGTATTTT.

This clone appeared many times. The V call is TRBV3-1 (or the pseudogene TRBV3-2), the J call TRBJ1-3; perhaps TRBD1 as D (6 bases). The germline V gene encodes CDR1 LGHDT and CDR2 YNNKEL (reference sequence). V lost 0 bases and J 7 bases, leaving 13 bases between the germline ends. The length of the CDR3 is 15 residues. The CDR3: CASSQDLTGSNTIYF. DNA of the CDR3: TGTGCCAGCAGCCAAGATCTGACAGGCAGCAACACCATATATTTT.

The chain joins TRBV3-1 (or the pseudogene TRBV3-2) to TRBJ1-6; D might be TRBD1 (5 bases). CDR1 and CDR2 (germline): LGHDT, YNNKEL (reference sequence). The CDR3 extends over 13 amino acids. The V and J ends lost 3 bases and 8 bases respectively, with 8 bases between them. In nucleotides, the CDR3 is TGTGCCAGCAGCCACAGGGAGGATTCACCCCTCCACTTT. Protein: CASSHREDSPLHF.

The V gene is TRBV29-1, the J gene TRBJ2-3, with D possibly being TRBD1 (5 bases). Germline V lookup: CDR1 SQVTM, CDR2 ANQGSEA. The ends were cut back, 8 bases at V and 5 bases at J, with 17 bases in the middle. This CDR3 is 13 amino acids long. CDR3 nucleotides: TGCAGCTCGGTGAGGTCGGACATAGATACGCAGTATTTT. Its translation: CSSVRSDIDTQYF.

The genes are TRBV5-6 and TRBJ1-2; TRBD1 matches at 9 bases. V was clipped by 0 bases and J by 8 bases; unmatched bases: 14. From germline, CDR1 is SGHDT and CDR2 YYEEEE. This CDR3 is built from 17 residues. The CDR3: CASSLGDREAVVEGYTF. The CDR3 DNA sequence: TGTGCCAGCAGCTTGGGGGACAGGGAGGCGGTGGTGGAGGGCTACACCTTC. Complete variable domain (other parts from reference TRBV5-6 and TRBJ1-2): DAGVTQSPTHLIKTRGQQVTLRCSPKSGHDTVSWYQQALGQGPQFIFQYYEEEERQRGNFPDRFSGHQFPNYSSELNVNALLLGDSALYLCASSLGDREAVVEGYTFGSGTRLTVV.

The chain combines TRBV6-4 with TRBJ2-3; 8 nucleotides agree with TRBD1. The CDR3 length is 13 residues. Germline loops: CDR1 MRHNA, CDR2 SNTAGT. The junction had 2 bases not matched to a gene; V was cut back by 6 bases and J by 3 bases. CDR3 in DNA: TGTGCCAGCAGGAACAGGGGGACAGATACGCAGTATTTT. Protein sequence: CASRNRGTDTQYF.

The gene calls are TRBV4-3 and TRBJ2-2, with a possible D match to TRBD2 (5 bases). The CDR3 loop spans 15 amino acids. Deletions cut 4 bases from V and 1 base from J, with 10 bases between. CDR1 and CDR2 from the germline V gene are LGHNA and YSLEER. Here the CDR3 DNA reads TGCGCCAGCAGCCTGAGCGCGGGGAACACCGGGGAGCTGTTTTTT. Translated, it gives CASSLSAGNTGELFF.

The chain carries TRBV3-1 (or the pseudogene TRBV3-2) and TRBJ2-1; TRBD1 agrees at 9 bases. V was clipped by 1 base and J by 9 bases; unmatched bases: 10. Per germline, CDR1 LGHDT and CDR2 YNNKEL (reference sequence). CDR3 size: 16 residues. The CDR3 nucleotides are TGTGCCAGCAGCCAAGGGCCCGGGACAGGGACAGGTGAGCAGTTCTTC. Amino acid sequence: CASSQGPGTGTGEQFF.

V gene TRBV3-1 (or the pseudogene TRBV3-2) combines with J gene TRBJ2-5; 10 positions match TRBD2. Per the germline V gene, CDR1 is LGHDT and CDR2 is YNNKEL (reference sequence). After removal of 6 bases from V and 11 bases from J, the junction contained 15 bases not matched to a gene. This CDR3 region has 15 residues. The CDR3 DNA reads as TGTGCCAGCAGAGCCGGCTTCGGAGCGGGGGGGCAGCAGTACTTC. It encodes CASRAGFGAGGQQYF.

The V and J genes are TRBV2 and TRBJ2-5; D is unresolved. V was shortened by 6 bases and J by 4 bases, with 3 bases between the two germline ends. Germline CDR1 reads SNHLY; CDR2 reads FYNNEI. This CDR3 region has 10 residues. The CDR3 is CASRRETQYF. DNA of the CDR3: TGTGCCAGCAGGAGAGAGACCCAGTACTTC. Full variable domain (rest looked up from reference TRBV2 and TRBJ2-5): EPEVTQTPSHQVTQMGQEVILRCVPISNHLYFYWYRQILGQKVEFLVSFYNNEISEKSEIFDDQFSVERPDGSNFTLKIRSTKLEDSAMYFCASRRETQYFGPGTRLLVL.

The chain links TRBV2 to TRBJ2-1; 7 bases line up with TRBD1. With 5 bases clipped from V and 6 bases from J, the junction kept 10 bases outside the gene matches. From germline, CDR1 is SNHLY and CDR2 FYNNEI. The CDR3 contains 15 residues. In DNA form, the CDR3 reads TGTGCCAGCAGTAGAGACAGGGCGTTCTCCAATGAGCAGTTCTTC. It codes for CASSRDRAFSNEQFF.

This clone was seen a few times. The gene calls are TRBV6-1 and TRBJ1-2; TRBD1 aligns across 7 bases. Trimming cost V 2 bases and J 6 bases; bases outside gene matches: 6. Germline V CDR1 and CDR2: MNHNS, SASEGT. The length of the CDR3 is 14 residues. CDR3 DNA: TGTGCCAGCAGTGAACCAGGGACAGCGCATGGCTACACCTTC. This sequence encodes CASSEPGTAHGYTF.

The chain links TRBV19 to TRBJ2-1; D possibly corresponds to TRBD1 (5 bases). The germline CDR1 and CDR2 sequences are LNHDA and SQIVND (reference sequence). Trimming cost V 3 bases and J 5 bases, with 8 bases left between them. The CDR3 extends over 13 amino acids. Written as DNA, the CDR3 is TGTGCCAGTAGTATTGGCAGGGACAATGAGCAGTTCTTC. Its translation is CASSIGRDNEQFF.

The chain is built from TRBV6-5 and TRBJ2-2; the D is unclear. The CDR3 is 16 amino acids. The germline V and J ends were trimmed by 2 bases and 0 bases, with 10 bases remaining between them. Germline values: CDR1 MNHEY, CDR2 SVGAGI. CDR3 region: CASSYDNAPNTGELFF. The DNA for the CDR3 is TGTGCCAGCAGTTACGACAATGCACCGAACACCGGGGAGCTGTTTTTT.